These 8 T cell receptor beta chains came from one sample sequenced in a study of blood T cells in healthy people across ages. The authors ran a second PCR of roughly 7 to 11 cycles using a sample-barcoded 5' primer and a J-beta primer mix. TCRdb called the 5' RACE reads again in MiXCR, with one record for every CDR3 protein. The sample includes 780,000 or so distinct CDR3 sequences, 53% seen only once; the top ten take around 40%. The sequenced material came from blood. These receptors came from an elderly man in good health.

CDR3 residues: CSVITTLFSGANVLTF. DNA for the CDR3: TGCAGCGTTATCACCACACTTTTCTCTGGGGCCAACGTCCTGACTTTC. J is TRBJ2-6 and V is TRBV29-1; D is ambiguous. This CDR3 region has 16 residues. V was clipped by 5 bases and J by 0 bases, with 14 bases between them. Germline CDR1 is SQVTM and CDR2 is ANQGSEA.

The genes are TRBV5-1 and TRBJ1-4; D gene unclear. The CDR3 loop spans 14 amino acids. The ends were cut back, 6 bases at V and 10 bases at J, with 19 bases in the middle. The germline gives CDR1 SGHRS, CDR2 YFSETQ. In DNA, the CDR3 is TGCGCCAGCACCTTCGGGTCCGCGATTGGAAAACTGTTTTTT. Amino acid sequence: CASTFGSAIGKLFF.

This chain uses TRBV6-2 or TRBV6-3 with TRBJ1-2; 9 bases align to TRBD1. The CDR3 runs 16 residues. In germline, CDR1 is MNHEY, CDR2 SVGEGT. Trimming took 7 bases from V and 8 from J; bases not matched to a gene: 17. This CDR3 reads CASKATTGQGRGGYTF. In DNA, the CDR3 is TGTGCCAGCAAAGCTACGACAGGACAGGGGCGAGGAGGCTACACCTTC.

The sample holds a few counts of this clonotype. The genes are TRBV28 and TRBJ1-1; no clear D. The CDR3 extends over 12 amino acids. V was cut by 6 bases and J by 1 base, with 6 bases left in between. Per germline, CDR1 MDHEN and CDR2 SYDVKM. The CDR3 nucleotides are TGTGCCAGCAGGTTACAGAACACTGAAGCTTTCTTT. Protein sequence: CASRLQNTEAFF.

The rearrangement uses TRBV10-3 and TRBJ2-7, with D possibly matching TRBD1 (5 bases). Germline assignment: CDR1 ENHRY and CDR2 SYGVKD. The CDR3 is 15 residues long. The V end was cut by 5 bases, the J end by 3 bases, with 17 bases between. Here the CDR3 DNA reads TGTGCCATCAGTAGGACCGGGTCCCAGGGCTACGAGCAGTACTTC. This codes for CAISRTGSQGYEQYF.

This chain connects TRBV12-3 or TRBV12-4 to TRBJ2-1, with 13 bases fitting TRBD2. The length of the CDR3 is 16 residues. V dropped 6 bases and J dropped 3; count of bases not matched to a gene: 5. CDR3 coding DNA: TGTGCCAGCAGCTTGGGACTAGCGGGAATCTACAATGAGCAGTTCTTC. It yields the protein CASSLGLAGIYNEQFF.

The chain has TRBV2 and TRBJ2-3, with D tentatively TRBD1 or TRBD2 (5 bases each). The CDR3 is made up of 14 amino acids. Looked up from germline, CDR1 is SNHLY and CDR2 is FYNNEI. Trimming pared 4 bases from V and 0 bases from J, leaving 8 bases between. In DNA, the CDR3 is TGTGCCAGCAGTGGGGGGTGCAGCACAGATACGCAGTATTTT. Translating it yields CASSGGCSTDTQYF.

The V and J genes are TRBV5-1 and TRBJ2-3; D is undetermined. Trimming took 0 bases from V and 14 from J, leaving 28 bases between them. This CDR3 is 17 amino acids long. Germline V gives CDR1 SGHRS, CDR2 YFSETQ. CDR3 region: CASSLGLTQTSHRYAYF. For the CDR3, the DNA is TGCGCCAGCAGCTTGGGGCTCACACAGACCTCGCACAGATACGCGTATTTT.